This T cell receptor beta chain was documented in a study of cytomegalovirus exposure and HLA in healthy donors. On the study more broadly: Among the 370 or so donors who were genotyped, roughly 76% fell in the genetic ancestry cluster that is associated with self-reported Caucasian donors.

Germline V gene lookup returns CDR1 SGHVS and CDR2 FQNEAQ. This CDR3 is 15 amino acids long. The V segment lost 8 bases and the J segment 5 bases; nucleotides outside the gene matches: 12. On this clone itself: Antigen unknown.

General study findings and limits: Per published accounts, TCR beta sequences correctly predicted the HLA-A and HLA-B alleles of most subjects. For most TCR beta V segments, an earlier analysis put the productive rate at about 87% or about 30% of the time. It was 164 TCR beta chains that were listed as cytomegalovirus-associated.

The PCR employed 60 Vbeta primers together with 13 Jbeta primers. Clones were sequenced by immunoSEQ multiplex PCR, and TCRdb holds only the in-frame ones, with some missing. The repertoire table contains tens of thousands of clones. This receptor was taken from a male donor in good health and CMV-seronegative. The chain employs TRBV7-8 and TRBJ2-1, with TRBD2 matching 7 bases. Sequenced: PBMCs. The DNA for the CDR3 is TGTGCCAGCCAAATGGAGGCGGGAGTCCACAATGAGCAGTTCTTC. This gives the protein CASQMEAGVHNEQFF.